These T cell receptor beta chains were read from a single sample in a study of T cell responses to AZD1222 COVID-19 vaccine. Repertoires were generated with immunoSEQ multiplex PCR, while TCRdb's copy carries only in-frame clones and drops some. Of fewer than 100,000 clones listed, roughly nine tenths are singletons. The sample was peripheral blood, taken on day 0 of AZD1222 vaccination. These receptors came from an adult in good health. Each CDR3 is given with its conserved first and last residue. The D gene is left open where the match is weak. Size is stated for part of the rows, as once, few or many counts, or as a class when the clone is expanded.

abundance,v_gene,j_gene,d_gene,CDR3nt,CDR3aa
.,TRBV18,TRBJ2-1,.,TGTGCCAGCTCCCCACCAACTAACAATGAGCAGTTCTTC,CASSPPTNNEQFF
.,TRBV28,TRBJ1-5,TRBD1,TGTGCCAGCAGTTACTGGACAGGCAGCAATCAGCCCCAGCATTTT,CASSYWTGSNQPQHF
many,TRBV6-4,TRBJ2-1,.,TGTGCCAGCAGTCCCACGGTAGACTACAATGAGCAGTTCTTC,CASSPTVDYNEQFF
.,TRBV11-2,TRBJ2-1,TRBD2,TGTGCCAGCAGCCAGACTAGCGGGGTGACCAATGAGCAGTTCTTC,CASSQTSGVTNEQFF
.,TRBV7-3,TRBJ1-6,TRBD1,TGTGCCAGCAGCTTAACGGGACAGGGAACCTCACCCCTCCACTTT,CASSLTGQGTSPLHF
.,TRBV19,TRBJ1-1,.,TGTGCCAGTAGCGATAACGGGGCAGTTTTTTTGAACACTGAAGCTTTCTTT,CASSDNGAVFLNTEAFF
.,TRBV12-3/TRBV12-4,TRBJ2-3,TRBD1,TGTGCCACACAGGGGACAAGGGTGGGTACGCAGTATTTT,CATQGTRVGTQYF
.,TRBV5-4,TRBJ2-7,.,TGTGCCAGCAGCTTGGAGTATGGTTTGGACGAGCAGTACTTC,CASSLEYGLDEQYF
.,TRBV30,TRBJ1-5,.,TGTGCCTGGAGTGTTCAGGGGCTTCAGCCCCAGCATTTT,CAWSVQGLQPQHF
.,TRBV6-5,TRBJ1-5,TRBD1,TGTGCCAGCGGACAGGGGAGTAGCAATCAGCCCCAGCATTTT,CASGQGSSNQPQHF
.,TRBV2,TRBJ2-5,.,TGTGCCAGCAGAAGTAACAGACAAGAGACCCAGTACTTC,CASRSNRQETQYF
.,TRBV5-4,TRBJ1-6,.,TGTGCCAGCAGCTTGCGGGGATCCTATAATTCACCCCTCCACTTT,CASSLRGSYNSPLHF
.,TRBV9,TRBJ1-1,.,TGTGCCAGCGCGCCCCCAGGAAAGAACACTGAAGCTTTCTTT,CASAPPGKNTEAFF
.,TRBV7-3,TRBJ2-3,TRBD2,TGTGCCAGCAGCCAAGGGACCCTAGCGGACGATACGCAGTATTTT,CASSQGTLADDTQYF
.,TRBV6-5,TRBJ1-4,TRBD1,TGTGCCAGCAGCTCAACCGGGACAGGGGTCGAAAAACTGTTTTTT,CASSSTGTGVEKLFF
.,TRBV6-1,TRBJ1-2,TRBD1,TGTGCCAGCAGTGAACTGACAGGGGGCGCCTGGGGCTACACCTTC,CASSELTGGAWGYTF
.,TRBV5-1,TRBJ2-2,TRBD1,TGCGCCAGCAGCTTGGCCGGGACAGGGATAAACACCGGGGAGCTGTTTTTT,CASSLAGTGINTGELFF
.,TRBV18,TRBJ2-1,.,TGTGCCAGCTCACCTCCGACCAACGGGCACAATGAGCAGTTCTTC,CASSPPTNGHNEQFF
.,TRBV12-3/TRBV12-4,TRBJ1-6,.,TGTGCCAGCAGTTTGAAGGCGAAGTCACCCCTCCACTTT,CASSLKAKSPLHF
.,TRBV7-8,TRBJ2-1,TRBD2,TGTGCCAGCAGCTTAGTAGCGGGAGGCGAGCAGTTCTTC,CASSLVAGGEQFF
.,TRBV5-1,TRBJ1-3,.,TGCGCCAGTAGCTCTCTAGGGTCTGGAAACACCATATATTTT,CASSSLGSGNTIYF
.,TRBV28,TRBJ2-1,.,TGTGCCAGCACCCTCCTTCCCAGGGTCGATGAGCAGTTCTTC,CASTLLPRVDEQFF